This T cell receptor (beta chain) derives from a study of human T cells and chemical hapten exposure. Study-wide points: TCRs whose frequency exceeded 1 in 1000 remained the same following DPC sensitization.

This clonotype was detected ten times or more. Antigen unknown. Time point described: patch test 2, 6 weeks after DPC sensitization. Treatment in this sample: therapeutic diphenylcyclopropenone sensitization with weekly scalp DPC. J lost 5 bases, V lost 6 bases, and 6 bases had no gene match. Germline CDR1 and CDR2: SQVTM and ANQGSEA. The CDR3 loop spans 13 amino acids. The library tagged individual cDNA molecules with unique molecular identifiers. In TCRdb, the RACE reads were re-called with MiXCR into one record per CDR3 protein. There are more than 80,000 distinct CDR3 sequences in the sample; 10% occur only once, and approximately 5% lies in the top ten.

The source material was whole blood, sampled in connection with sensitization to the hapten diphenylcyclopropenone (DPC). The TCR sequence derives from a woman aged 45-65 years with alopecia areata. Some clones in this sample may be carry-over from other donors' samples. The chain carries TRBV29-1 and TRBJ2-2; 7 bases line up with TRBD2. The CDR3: CSVGREETGELFF. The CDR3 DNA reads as TGCAGCGTGGGGAGGGAGGAAACCGGGGAGCTGTTTTTT.